This TCR beta chain appears in the sequencing data of a study of early T cells in non-severe SARS-CoV-2 infection. Study-level background: Unsorted whole blood bulk RNA was sequenced, with unpaired chains. The study, taken as a whole, reports: VDJdb matching skewed toward anti-spike CD8 responses, missing private and CD4 specificities.

CDR1 and CDR2 (germline): MNHNS, SASEGT. V dropped 0 bases and J dropped 1 base, with 8 bases sitting between them. This CDR3 has 15 amino acids. This clonotype has just a few counts. Its specificity is not known. Molecules of cDNA were individually given unique molecular identifiers that were attached to them. TCRdb itself ran the 5' RACE reads through MiXCR, one entry per CDR3 protein. The sample has more than 65,000 distinct CDR3 sequences; 9.5% to 15% are singletons. This receptor was identified in an adult who was a healthcare worker with PCR-confirmed SARS-CoV-2 infection or an uninfected control (not recorded which). This rearrangement joins TRBV6-1 to TRBJ2-3; D assignment may be TRBD1 or TRBD2 (5 bases each). The material sequenced was whole blood, taken at baseline. CDR3 amino acids: CASSEARGGTDTQYF. CDR3 sequence (DNA): TGTGCCAGCAGTGAAGCGAGGGGAGGCACAGATACGCAGTATTTT.